This is a list of T cell receptor beta chains from one sample in a study of tumour-infiltrating T cells in Burkitt lymphoma. Clones were read by immunoSEQ multiplex PCR, and TCRdb kept only the in-frame ones, dropping some. Of several hundred clones detected, less than 20% appear once; the ten largest clones hold 6.8%. The sample taken for sequencing was tumor tissue. Receptor source: a human donor with Burkitt lymphoma. The CDR3 runs from the conserved cysteine through the conserved F or W. Fields, in order: J gene, D gene, clone size, V gene, CDR3 DNA, CDR3 protein. The D gene is left open where the match is weak. Only part of the rows carry a size: once, few, many, or a class if the clone is expanded.

j_call: TRBJ2-3
d_call: TRBD2
clone_size: NA
v_call: TRBV5-1
cdr3_nt: TGCGCCAGCAGCACGGGGACTAGCGGGGTTACCAGCACAGATACGCAGTATTTT
cdr3_aa: CASSTGTSGVTSTDTQYF

j_call: TRBJ1-5
d_call: TRBD1
clone_size: NA
v_call: TRBV6-1
cdr3_nt: TGTGCCAGCAGTAGCCAGGGGGCCGGACAGCCCCAGCATTTT
cdr3_aa: CASSSQGAGQPQHF

j_call: TRBJ1-1
d_call: NA
clone_size: NA
v_call: TRBV29-1
cdr3_nt: TGCAGCGACCAGACGGAGGGAGCTTTCTTT
cdr3_aa: CSDQTEGAFF

j_call: TRBJ2-6
d_call: NA
clone_size: NA
v_call: TRBV10-3
cdr3_nt: TGTGCCATCAGTGAGGCAGTTGGGGCCAACGTCCTGACTTTC
cdr3_aa: CAISEAVGANVLTF

j_call: TRBJ1-2
d_call: TRBD1
clone_size: NA
v_call: TRBV27
cdr3_nt: TGTGCTTCACGTGGGACAGGGGGCTTCTATGGCTACACCTTC
cdr3_aa: CASRGTGGFYGYTF

j_call: TRBJ2-5
d_call: NA
clone_size: NA
v_call: TRBV20-1
cdr3_nt: TGCAGTGCTAGACCCGTGAGGGAGCAGTACTTC
cdr3_aa: CSARPVREQYF

j_call: TRBJ2-7
d_call: NA
clone_size: few
v_call: TRBV13
cdr3_nt: TGTGCCAGCAGCTTAGGACCGACCGGCGGCTACGAGCAGTACTTC
cdr3_aa: CASSLGPTGGYEQYF

j_call: TRBJ2-7
d_call: NA
clone_size: few
v_call: TRBV20-1
cdr3_nt: TGCAGTGCTAGAGACGAGTACGAGCAGTACTTC
cdr3_aa: CSARDEYEQYF

j_call: TRBJ2-5
d_call: NA
clone_size: few
v_call: TRBV7-9
cdr3_nt: TGTGCCAGCAGCTTTAGAACAGAGACCCAGTACTTC
cdr3_aa: CASSFRTETQYF

j_call: TRBJ2-3
d_call: NA
clone_size: NA
v_call: TRBV29-1
cdr3_nt: TGCAGCGTTGATCTTTCGGGGCGAGATACGCAGTATTTT
cdr3_aa: CSVDLSGRDTQYF

j_call: TRBJ2-1
d_call: NA
clone_size: NA
v_call: TRBV15
cdr3_nt: TGTGCCACCAGCAGAGATGGAGGATTGGGTGAGCAGTTCTTC
cdr3_aa: CATSRDGGLGEQFF

j_call: TRBJ1-2
d_call: NA
clone_size: NA
v_call: TRBV29-1
cdr3_nt: TGCAGCGTTCTGTCATTTTTCTATGGCTACACCTTC
cdr3_aa: CSVLSFFYGYTF

j_call: TRBJ1-2
d_call: NA
clone_size: few
v_call: TRBV7-2
cdr3_nt: TGTGCCAGCAGCTTCGCTCAAACCGGTGGCTATGGCTACACCTTC
cdr3_aa: CASSFAQTGGYGYTF

j_call: TRBJ1-1
d_call: NA
clone_size: NA
v_call: TRBV27
cdr3_nt: TGTGCCAGCAGTTTAGTTCGGTCATCTGAAGCTTTCTTT
cdr3_aa: CASSLVRSSEAFF

j_call: TRBJ2-5
d_call: TRBD2
clone_size: few
v_call: TRBV10-3
cdr3_nt: TGTGCCATCAGTGACGAGCGGGGGATACAAGAGACCCAGTACTTC
cdr3_aa: CAISDERGIQETQYF

j_call: TRBJ2-1
d_call: NA
clone_size: few
v_call: TRBV30
cdr3_nt: TGTGCCTGGAGTGGTAGGGGGAATGAGCAGTTCTTC
cdr3_aa: CAWSGRGNEQFF

j_call: TRBJ1-5
d_call: NA
clone_size: NA
v_call: TRBV6-5
cdr3_nt: TGTGCCAGCAACGATGCCTGGGGCAATCAGCCCCAGCATTTT
cdr3_aa: CASNDAWGNQPQHF

j_call: TRBJ1-6
d_call: TRBD1
clone_size: few
v_call: TRBV30
cdr3_nt: TGTGCCTGGAGGGGACAGGGGACTGCACCCCTCCACTTT
cdr3_aa: CAWRGQGTAPLHF

j_call: TRBJ1-1
d_call: NA
clone_size: NA
v_call: TRBV6-5
cdr3_nt: TGTGCCAGCAGAACCGGGACGGAACTTCTCACTGAAGCTTTCTTT
cdr3_aa: CASRTGTELLTEAFF

j_call: TRBJ2-5
d_call: TRBD2
clone_size: NA
v_call: TRBV9
cdr3_nt: TGTGCCAGCAGCGCCGGATCTAGCGGGGGGGCTGGGGAGACCCAGTACTTC
cdr3_aa: CASSAGSSGGAGETQYF

j_call: TRBJ1-2
d_call: TRBD1
clone_size: NA
v_call: TRBV10-3
cdr3_nt: TGTGCCATCAGTGGCCTTCTCTTGGACAGGGGAGCTAACTATGGCTACACCTTC
cdr3_aa: CAISGLLLDRGANYGYTF

j_call: TRBJ2-5
d_call: TRBD1
clone_size: NA
v_call: TRBV7-3
cdr3_nt: TGTGCCAGCAGTTACCAGGGGGCGGAAGAGACCCAGTACTTC
cdr3_aa: CASSYQGAEETQYF

j_call: TRBJ1-5
d_call: TRBD1
clone_size: NA
v_call: TRBV19
cdr3_nt: TGTGCCAGTACAAGGACAGGGGATAGCAATCAGCCCCAGCATTTT
cdr3_aa: CASTRTGDSNQPQHF

j_call: TRBJ2-7
d_call: NA
clone_size: NA
v_call: TRBV13
cdr3_nt: TGTGCCAGCAGCCCCCGGACCGCGGGTGAGCAGTACTTC
cdr3_aa: CASSPRTAGEQYF

j_call: TRBJ1-1
d_call: NA
clone_size: NA
v_call: TRBV28
cdr3_nt: TGTGCCAGCAGTTTATGGGGGGCGAGAGCTTTCTTT
cdr3_aa: CASSLWGARAFF

j_call: TRBJ1-5
d_call: TRBD1
clone_size: once
v_call: TRBV7-9
cdr3_nt: TGTGCCAGCAGTAACAGGGGCGAGCCCCAGCATTTT
cdr3_aa: CASSNRGEPQHF

j_call: TRBJ2-5
d_call: NA
clone_size: NA
v_call: TRBV9
cdr3_nt: TGTGCCAACCCGTTCACACAAGTCCCCCAAGAGACCCAGTACTTC
cdr3_aa: CANPFTQVPQETQYF

j_call: TRBJ1-1
d_call: TRBD1
clone_size: NA
v_call: TRBV6-5
cdr3_nt: TGTGCCAGCGGGTCCGGGACAGTGAACACTGAAGCTTTCTTT
cdr3_aa: CASGSGTVNTEAFF

j_call: TRBJ1-1
d_call: TRBD1
clone_size: NA
v_call: TRBV6-4
cdr3_nt: TGTGCCAGCAGGGAGACAGGGGAGAGTAATGAAGCTTTCTTT
cdr3_aa: CASRETGESNEAFF

j_call: TRBJ1-1
d_call: NA
clone_size: NA
v_call: TRBV5-1
cdr3_nt: TGCGCCAGCAGCTTGGAGATCGGAACTGAAGCTTTCTTT
cdr3_aa: CASSLEIGTEAFF

j_call: TRBJ1-4
d_call: NA
clone_size: NA
v_call: TRBV5-6
cdr3_nt: TGTGCCAGCAGCGCTGACAGGAATGAAAAACTGTTTTTT
cdr3_aa: CASSADRNEKLFF